This T cell receptor beta chain appears in the sequencing data of a study of T cells after yellow fever vaccination. Germline lookup yields CDR1 LGHDT and CDR2 YNNKEL (reference sequence). The CDR3 spans 17 residues. TCRdb fed the 5' RACE reads into MiXCR, producing one record per CDR3 protein. The data show about 150,000 distinct CDR3 sequences, about 6.2% seen once. Regarding this clonotype: A single base separates this from a much larger clone, so it may be a read error.

The receptor was derived from a man under 40 who received the YFV17D yellow fever vaccine. The chain couples TRBV3-1 to TRBJ2-5; 8 nucleotides agree with TRBD2. The source was CD4+ T cells sorted from PBMCs, collected 10 days after the yellow fever booster vaccination. CDR3 in amino acids: CASSPRETSAGVEAQYF. The CDR3, as DNA: TGTGCCAGCAGCCCACGCGAGACTAGCGCGGGAGTAGAGGCCCAGTACTTC.